Shown below are 28 T cell receptor beta chains from a single sample sequenced in a study of neurological immune-mediated disorders (dated by TCRdb to the late 2010s). Library preparation employed 5' RACE. The reads were generated on an Illumina HiSeq 2500. The public reads were reprocessed in TCRdb via fastp at Q25 and MiXCR, keeping in-frame beta chains. Each record represents a unique CDR3 protein, reported with the most common genes and DNA among its rows. The sample contains under 85,000 distinct CDR3 sequences, around 14% of them found a single time. 6.5% to 8% of the sample comes from the top ten. The sequencing input was PBMCs. These receptors came from a woman aged 45-60 years in good health.

This clonotype has only a few counts. The V call is TRBV5-1, the J call TRBJ1-6; D uncertain. The germline V gene has CDR1 SGHRS and CDR2 YFSETQ. This CDR3 has 14 residues. Deletions cut 0 bases from V and 10 bases from J, with 11 bases between. DNA for the CDR3: TGCGCCAGCAGCTTGGCCTCGCCAGGCTCACCCCTCCACTTT. It codes for CASSLASPGSPLHF.

In this sample, this clonotype turned up many times. The chain carries TRBV7-6 and TRBJ1-1, with TRBD1 as a possible D gene (6 bases). V was clipped by 5 bases and J by 4 bases, with 11 bases between them. The germline gives CDR1 SGHVS, CDR2 FNYEAQ. This CDR3 spans 13 amino acids. The CDR3 coding sequence is TGTGCCAGCAGCGTAAAACAGGGCACTGAAGCTTTCTTT. Amino acids: CASSVKQGTEAFF.

This rearrangement joins TRBV19 to TRBJ2-7; 9 nucleotides align to TRBD2. Losses at the gene ends were 4 bases for V and 6 bases for J; bases not matched to a gene: 16. In germline, CDR1 is LNHDA, CDR2 SQIVND (reference sequence). CDR3 length: 17 amino acids. CDR3 region: CASSTSLLAGVSIEQYF. CDR3 nucleotide sequence: TGTGCCAGTAGTACCTCCCTTTTAGCGGGGGTGTCGATCGAGCAGTACTTC.

This clonotype has a count of ten or more. V gene TRBV6-5 combines with J gene TRBJ2-7; the D is unclear. This CDR3 is built from 13 residues. V was shortened by 2 bases and J by 0 bases, with 5 bases between the two germline ends. Germline V gene data show CDR1 as MNHEY and CDR2 as SVGAGI. In nucleotides, the CDR3 is TGTGCCAGCAGTTACCAGAGCTCCTACGAGCAGTACTTC. Its protein is CASSYQSSYEQYF.

This clonotype was found many times. The chain uses TRBV12-3 or TRBV12-4 and TRBJ2-5, with D perhaps TRBD2 (6 bases). V gave up 5 bases and J gave up 3 bases, with 13 bases separating them. The CDR3 runs to 14 residues. CDR3 in amino acids: CASSRLVGEETQYF. CDR3 in DNA: TGTGCCAGCAGTCGACTAGTGGGGGAAGAGACCCAGTACTTC.

This clonotype was recorded many times. The V call is TRBV11-2, the J call TRBJ1-5; D call uncertain. Germline V CDR1 and CDR2: SGHAT, FQNNGV. Trimming pared 1 base from V and 9 bases from J, leaving 7 bases between. The CDR3 consists of 12 residues. The CDR3 coding sequence is TGTGCCAGCAGCTTAGTTGACGGGCCCCAGCATTTT. Amino acid sequence: CASSLVDGPQHF.

This clonotype was detected ten times or more. The genes are TRBV14 and TRBJ2-7, with D possibly TRBD1 on 6 matching bases. The CDR3 is made up of 15 amino acids. Trimming shortened V by 9 bases and J by 3 bases, and 21 bases separated the two germline ends. Per the germline V gene, CDR1 is SGHDN and CDR2 is FVKESK. The CDR3 nucleotides are TGTGCCAGTTCGCCAGGGCCGGGACACCTCTACGAGCAGTACTTC. Translating gives CASSPGPGHLYEQYF.

This clonotype came up many times. The J gene is TRBJ1-4, the V gene TRBV20-1; D ambiguous. Per the germline V gene, CDR1 is DFQATT and CDR2 is SNEGSKA (reference sequence). CDR3 length: 11 amino acids. V was cut by 5 bases and J by 8 bases, with 9 bases left in between. The CDR3 protein is CSAQSEEKLFF. The CDR3 DNA reads as TGCAGTGCTCAATCAGAGGAAAAACTGTTTTTT.

This clonotype has ten or more counts. This sequence joins TRBV13 and TRBJ2-3, with D unresolved. Germline loops: CDR1 PRHDT, CDR2 FYEKMQ (reference sequence). The length of the CDR3 is 15 residues. Trimming stripped 0 bases from V and 6 bases from J, with 13 bases between. CDR3 nucleotide sequence: TGTGCCAGCAGCTTAGGATTCAAAACCCTGGATACGCAGTATTTT. It codes for CASSLGFKTLDTQYF.

In this sample, this clonotype turned up many times. CDR3 nucleotides: TGTGCCAGCAGCTGGGGGGGGACAGCCTACAATGAGCAGTTCTTC. The encoded protein is CASSWGGTAYNEQFF. This sequence joins TRBV5-5 and TRBJ2-1; D possibly matches TRBD1 or TRBD2 (7 bases each). The CDR3 sequence is 15 residues long. The V gene lost 3 bases and the J gene lost 2 bases, with 12 bases spanning the gap. CDR1 and CDR2 (germline): SGHKS, YYEKEE (reference sequence). Based on the CDR3 plus reference TRBV5-5 and TRBJ2-1, the full variable domain is DAGVTQSPTHLIKTRGQQVTLRCSPISGHKSVSWYQQVLGQGPQFIFQYYEKEERGRGNFPDRFSARQFPNYSSELNVNALLLGDSALYLCASSWGGTAYNEQFFGPGTRLTVL.

This clonotype was counted at least ten times. The CDR3 sequence is CSANLPGQGELFF. CDR3 bases: TGCAGTGCGAACCTACCGGGACAGGGGGAGCTGTTTTTT. The chain couples TRBV20-1 to TRBJ2-2; 7 bases line up with TRBD1. This CDR3 has 13 amino acids. Germline V gene sequence: CDR1 DFQATT, CDR2 SNEGSKA (reference sequence). Unmatched junction bases numbered 9, after V lost 6 bases and J lost 8 bases.

This clonotype showed up many times. CDR3 DNA sequence: TGTGCCACCAGTCACCCAACGGAGGCGAACATTCAGTACTTC. Protein product: CATSHPTEANIQYF. The genes are TRBV24-1 and TRBJ2-4; TRBD2 is a possible D gene (5 bases). CDR3 length: 14 amino acids. Trimming took 6 bases from V and 7 from J, leaving 15 bases between them. The germline V gene has CDR1 KGHDR and CDR2 SFDVKD.

In this sample, this clonotype turned up many times. The rearrangement links TRBV12-3 or TRBV12-4 to TRBJ2-2; D perhaps matches TRBD1 (6 bases). Trimming removed 6 bases from V and 1 base from J, with 6 bases in between. The length of the CDR3 is 13 residues. CDR3 in DNA: TGTGCCAGCAGGACAGGGAACACCGGGGAGCTGTTTTTT. Amino acid sequence: CASRTGNTGELFF.

This clonotype was counted a few times. The V call is TRBV12-5, the J call TRBJ2-5; 13 bases match TRBD2. CDR3 length: 18 amino acids. The germline gives CDR1 LGHNT, CDR2 FRNRAP. V dropped 1 base and J dropped 4; count of bases not matched to a gene: 9. CDR3 DNA sequence: TGTGCTAGTGGTTTGGCCCATCCACTAGCGGGGGGGCCAGAGACCCAGTACTTC. Residues: CASGLAHPLAGGPETQYF.

Ten or more counts support this clonotype. The chain employs TRBV9 and TRBJ2-1; D is ambiguous. CDR3 size: 15 residues. Trimming pared 0 bases from V and 2 bases from J, leaving 9 bases between. In germline, CDR1 is SGDLS, CDR2 YYNGEE. The CDR3 region is CASSVAAETYNEQFF. The CDR3 DNA follows: TGTGCCAGCAGCGTAGCGGCAGAAACCTACAATGAGCAGTTCTTC.

This clonotype came up many times. The chain uses TRBV20-1 and TRBJ1-1, with D possibly TRBD1 on 6 matching bases. Trimming removed 0 bases from V and 4 bases from J, with 18 bases in between. The CDR3 is 16 amino acids. Germline assignment: CDR1 DFQATT and CDR2 SNEGSKA (reference sequence). Here the CDR3 DNA reads TGCAGTGCTAGAGAGAACAGGGCCCCCGGGAGCACTGAAGCTTTCTTT. Its translation is CSARENRAPGSTEAFF.

At least ten counts were recorded for this clonotype. The genes are TRBV15 and TRBJ2-7; D gene uncertain. Between the trimmed V and J ends, which lost 0 bases and 1 base, there was a span of 10 bases. Germline V gene data show CDR1 as LNHNV and CDR2 as YYDKDF (reference sequence). The CDR3 consists of 15 residues. In DNA, the CDR3 is TGTGCCACCAGCAGAGATCTCGTCAGATCCTACGAGCAGTACTTC. This encodes CATSRDLVRSYEQYF.

This clonotype was picked up many times. The gene calls are TRBV15 and TRBJ1-2; D gene unclear. The CDR3 covers 17 residues. Germline V gene data show CDR1 as LNHNV and CDR2 as YYDKDF (reference sequence). Trimming removed 4 bases from V and 4 bases from J, with 22 bases in between. Here the CDR3 DNA reads TGTGCCACCAGCATCCCAAACAAGGCCTCCTCCCTCTATGGCTACACCTTC. Translating it yields CATSIPNKASSLYGYTF.

The table lists this clonotype with many counts. V usage is TRBV7-2 and J usage is TRBJ2-5; 10 bases are shared with TRBD2. There are 15 residues in the CDR3. CDR1 is SGHTA, CDR2 FQGNSA, per germline. V gave up 2 bases and J gave up 4 bases; unmatched junction bases: 4. CDR3 bases: TGTGCCAGCAGCTTACCGAGCGGGGGGGGAGAGACCCAGTACTTC. Protein product: CASSLPSGGGETQYF.

This clonotype showed up many times. This chain links TRBV20-1 with TRBJ2-2; 9 nucleotides match TRBD1. The germline gives CDR1 DFQATT, CDR2 SNEGSKA (reference sequence). The CDR3 totals 15 residues. The J segment lost 5 bases and the V segment lost 5 bases, leaving 9 bases of the junction unmatched. The CDR3 loop reads CSAYSGQGWTGELFF. As DNA, the CDR3 is TGCAGTGCTTATTCGGGACAGGGATGGACCGGGGAGCTGTTTTTT.

V usage is TRBV5-1 and J usage is TRBJ2-7, with 7 bases aligning to TRBD1. This CDR3 contains 14 residues. CDR1 SGHRS and CDR2 YFSETQ come from the germline V gene. The ends lost 7 bases at V and 2 bases at J; junction bases unmatched: 9. This CDR3 reads CASSIRDSAYEQYF. The DNA for the CDR3 is TGCGCCAGCTCAATCCGGGACAGCGCCTACGAGCAGTACTTC.

There are many counts of this clonotype. The chain links TRBV6-5 to TRBJ2-7; TRBD1 might be the D (6 bases). The CDR3 has 14 amino acids. V shed 8 bases and J shed 2 bases, with 16 bases lying between them. Germline lookup yields CDR1 MNHEY and CDR2 SVGAGI. The CDR3 is CASQRDTTAYEQYF. The DNA for the CDR3 is TGTGCCAGCCAACGGGACACCACAGCCTACGAGCAGTACTTC.

This clonotype was seen repeatedly, ten times or more. The chain couples TRBV6-1 to TRBJ1-5, with D unresolved. Trimming left V 10 bases short and J 1 base short, with 14 bases between. CDR1 is MNHNS, CDR2 SASEGT, per germline. The CDR3 covers 14 residues. The CDR3 sequence is CATQLWVSNQPQHF. In DNA, the CDR3 is TGTGCCACCCAACTTTGGGTAAGCAATCAGCCCCAGCATTTT.

This clonotype was counted many times. The chain combines TRBV18 with TRBJ2-7; D gene ambiguous. Trimming removed 5 bases from V and 2 bases from J, with 10 bases in between. CDR3 length: 13 residues. Germline V CDR1 and CDR2: KGHSH, LQKENI. CDR3 DNA sequence: TGTGCCAGCTCATCCGCAGACACCTACGAGCAGTACTTC. Translating it yields CASSSADTYEQYF.

This clonotype appeared many times. This chain joins TRBV7-2 and TRBJ2-2; 9 bases match TRBD2. From germline, CDR1 is SGHTA and CDR2 FQGNSA. The CDR3 is 16 amino acids. V was clipped by 5 bases and J by 6 bases; unmatched bases: 10. CDR3 region: CASSQSGGGAAGELFF. The CDR3 region has the DNA TGTGCCAGCAGCCAGTCAGGCGGGGGGGCAGCCGGGGAGCTGTTTTTT.

This clonotype has ten or more counts. This chain links TRBV5-1 with TRBJ2-1; 8 bases are shared with TRBD2. The trim removed 4 bases at V and 6 bases at J, leaving 6 bases unmatched. Per germline, CDR1 SGHRS and CDR2 YFSETQ. The CDR3 is 14 amino acids. This chain's CDR3 is CASSLQTSVNEQFF. The CDR3 nucleotides read TGCGCCAGCAGCCTTCAGACTAGCGTCAATGAGCAGTTCTTC.

At least ten counts were recorded for this clonotype. The chain employs TRBV28 and TRBJ1-3, with D uncertain. V was trimmed by 7 bases and J by 0 bases, leaving 10 bases between them. The CDR3 extends over 14 amino acids. The germline V gene has CDR1 MDHEN and CDR2 SYDVKM. The CDR3 spells CASTHDASGNTIYF. The CDR3 bases are TGTGCCAGCACCCACGACGCCTCTGGAAACACCATATATTTT. The full variable domain, its missing parts supplied by reference TRBV28 and TRBJ1-3, is DVKVTQSSRYLVKRTGEKVFLECVQDMDHENMFWYRQDPGLGLRLIYFSYDVKMKEKGDIPEGYSVSREKKERFSLILESASTNQTSMYLCASTHDASGNTIYFGEGSWLTVV.

In this sample, this clonotype turned up many times. V gene TRBV10-3 combines with J gene TRBJ1-6; no reliable D call. The CDR3 covers 15 residues. CDR1 and CDR2 from the germline V gene are ENHRY and SYGVKD. V lost 6 bases, J lost 0 bases, and 9 bases lay in between. The CDR3 coding sequence is TGTGCCATCAGGAAAGAGAGCTCCTATAATTCACCCCTCCACTTT. Translating it yields CAIRKESSYNSPLHF.